The entry below gives a single T cell receptor (beta chain) sequence along with its context. Its antigen is still unknown. Base qualities are missing; no much larger clone stands one base away. Library preparation used the immunoSEQ multiplex PCR assay. The source is immuneACCESS, and TCRdb retained only in-frame sequences with V and J called. Part of the clones is not carried over; for the studies checked, unresolved V genes explain less than half of this, and the remainder is unexplained. The sample contains tens of thousands of clones, about 85% of them found a single time. The ten largest clones represent around 3% of the sample. The junction shows trimming of 7 bases on V and 7 bases on J, and the gene matches do not reach 12 bases of it. According to the germline V gene (reference sequence), CDR1 reads MNHEY and CDR2 reads SMNVEV. The CDR3 covers 16 residues, taking in both the cysteine and the phenylalanine. Just the 48-base CDR3 DNA is kept, in frame starting at base 1.

The data derive from a study of T cell changes during pregnancy in multiple sclerosis (dated by TCRdb to the late 2010s). Background for the entire study: In women with multiple sclerosis, the researchers looked at how the T cell repertoire shifted as pregnancy progressed.

The source of this sequence is a female donor with multiple sclerosis, enrolled in a pregnancy study. The specimen comprised peripheral blood, sampled before pregnancy. The chain is assembled from TRBV27 and TRBJ2-1; 11 bases in the junction line up with TRBD1. Here the CDR3 is given as CASNFLDRGPSNEQFF. The sequenced DNA is TGTGCCAGCAATTTTTTGGACAGGGGGCCATCGAATGAGCAGTTCTTC.